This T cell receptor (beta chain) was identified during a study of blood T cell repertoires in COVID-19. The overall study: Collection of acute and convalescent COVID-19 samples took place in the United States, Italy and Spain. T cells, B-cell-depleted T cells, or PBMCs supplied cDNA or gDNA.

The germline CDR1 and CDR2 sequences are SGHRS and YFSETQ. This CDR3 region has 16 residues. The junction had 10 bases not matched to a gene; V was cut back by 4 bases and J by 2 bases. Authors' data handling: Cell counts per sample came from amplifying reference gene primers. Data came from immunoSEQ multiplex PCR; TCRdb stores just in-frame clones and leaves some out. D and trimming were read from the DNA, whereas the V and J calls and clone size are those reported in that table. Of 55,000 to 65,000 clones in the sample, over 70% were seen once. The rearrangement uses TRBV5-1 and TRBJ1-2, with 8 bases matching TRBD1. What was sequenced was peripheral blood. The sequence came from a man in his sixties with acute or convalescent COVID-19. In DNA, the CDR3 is TGCGCCAGCAGCATGGGACAGGAGGTTTCGAACTATGGCTACACCTTC. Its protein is CASSMGQEVSNYGYTF.